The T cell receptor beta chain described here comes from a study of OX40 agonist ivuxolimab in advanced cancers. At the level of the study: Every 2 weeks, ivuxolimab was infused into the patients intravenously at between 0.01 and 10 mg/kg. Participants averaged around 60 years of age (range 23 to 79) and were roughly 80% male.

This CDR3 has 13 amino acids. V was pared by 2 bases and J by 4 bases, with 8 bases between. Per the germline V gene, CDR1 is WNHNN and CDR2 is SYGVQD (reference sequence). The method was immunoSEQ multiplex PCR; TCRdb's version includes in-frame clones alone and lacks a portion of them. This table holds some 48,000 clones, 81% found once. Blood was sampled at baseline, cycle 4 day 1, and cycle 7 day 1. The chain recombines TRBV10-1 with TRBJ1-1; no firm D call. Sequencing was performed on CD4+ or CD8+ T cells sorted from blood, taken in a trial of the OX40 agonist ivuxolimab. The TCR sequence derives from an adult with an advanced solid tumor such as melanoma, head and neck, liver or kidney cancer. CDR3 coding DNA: TGCGCCAGCAGTGAGCGGGGTGGCACTGAAGCTTTCTTT. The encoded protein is CASSERGGTEAFF.